Below are 14 T cell receptor beta chains sequenced from a single sample in a study of cytomegalovirus exposure and HLA in healthy donors. The table came from immunoSEQ multiplex PCR; TCRdb's copy has only in-frame clones and leaves some out. This table holds about 130,000 clones, around 90% found once. The sequencing input was PBMCs. Receptor source: a woman under 30 in good health and CMV-seronegative.

V and J are TRBV15 and TRBJ1-5; D perhaps matches TRBD1 (5 bases). V was cut by 1 base and J by 3 bases, with 10 bases left in between. CDR1 LNHNV and CDR2 YYDKDF come from the germline V gene (reference sequence). This CDR3 is built from 15 residues. The CDR3, as DNA: TGTGCCACCAGCAGAGGAGCAGGGATCAATCAGCCCCAGCATTTT. Encoded protein: CATSRGAGINQPQHF.

The chain is built from TRBV5-1 and TRBJ2-7, with 7 bases aligning to TRBD1. V gave up 4 bases and J gave up 2 bases; unmatched junction bases: 6. Germline V CDR1 and CDR2: SGHRS, YFSETQ. The CDR3 length is 14 residues. This CDR3 is CASSPDRVTYEQYF. DNA of the CDR3: TGCGCCAGCAGCCCTGACAGGGTAACCTACGAGCAGTACTTC.

V is TRBV2 and J is TRBJ2-1, with TRBD2 matching over 7 bases. CDR1 and CDR2 from the germline V gene are SNHLY and FYNNEI. CDR3 size: 16 residues. With V trimmed by 5 bases and J by 2 bases, 9 bases remained unmatched. The CDR3, as DNA: TGTGCCAGCAGTCCTGGGGAGGGACGACCCTACAATGAGCAGTTCTTC. Translated: CASSPGEGRPYNEQFF.

The J gene is TRBJ2-7, the V gene TRBV5-4; D may be TRBD1 (6 bases). Germline V lookup: CDR1 SGHNT, CDR2 YYREEE (reference sequence). This CDR3 is built from 13 residues. The V end lost 2 bases, the J end lost 6 bases, and 12 bases lay between the germline ends. CDR3 bases: TGTGCCAGCAGCTTTGACAGGTCGCGCGAGCAGTACTTC. Translated: CASSFDRSREQYF.

The V and J genes are TRBV4-1 and TRBJ2-1, with 13 bases identical to TRBD2. Germline V lookup: CDR1 MGHRA, CDR2 YSYEKL. J was trimmed by 0 bases and V by 4 bases; bases with no gene match: 3. CDR3 length: 17 residues. The CDR3 DNA follows: TGCGCCAGCAGCCCGGGGACTAGCGGGGACTCCTACAATGAGCAGTTCTTC. Residues: CASSPGTSGDSYNEQFF.

Notes on this clone: Other DNA sequences within the sample encode an identical CDR3. This sequence joins TRBV27 and TRBJ1-5; tentative D call: TRBD1 (6 bases). Trimming pared 2 bases from V and 1 base from J, leaving 6 bases between. From germline, CDR1 is MNHEY and CDR2 SMNVEV (reference sequence). The CDR3 consists of 14 residues. CDR3 coding DNA: TGTGCCAGCAGTTTACAGGGGAGCAATCAGCCCCAGCATTTT. Translated, it gives CASSLQGSNQPQHF.

This chain links TRBV5-1 with TRBJ2-5, with 7 bases that match TRBD1. The CDR3 runs to 15 residues. J gave up 3 bases and V 6 bases, and 11 bases lay outside the gene matches. The germline gives CDR1 SGHRS, CDR2 YFSETQ. The CDR3 DNA reads as TGCGCCAGCAAGAAGACAGGGAAGGTCGAAGAGACCCAGTACTTC. Protein: CASKKTGKVEETQYF.

The rearrangement uses TRBV7-9 and TRBJ2-1; 9 bases align to TRBD2. The germline CDR1 and CDR2 sequences are SEHNR and FQNEAQ (reference sequence). This CDR3 contains 17 residues. J was trimmed by 0 bases and V by 3 bases; bases with no gene match: 6. The chain's CDR3 is CASSFPLSGSSYNEQFF. The CDR3 coding sequence is TGTGCCAGCAGCTTCCCTCTTAGCGGGAGCTCCTACAATGAGCAGTTCTTC. The complete variable domain, with remaining parts taken from reference TRBV7-9 and TRBJ2-1, reads DTGVSQNPRHKITKRGQNVTFRCDPISEHNRLYWYRQTLGQGPEFLTYFQNEAQLEKSRLLSDRFSAERPKGSFSTLEIQRTEQGDSAMYLCASSFPLSGSSYNEQFFGPGTRLTVL.

J is TRBJ2-7 and V is TRBV6-1; 10 bases line up with TRBD1. CDR1 MNHNS and CDR2 SASEGT come from the germline V gene. The CDR3 totals 14 residues. With V trimmed by 8 bases and J by 4 bases, 8 bases remained unmatched. This chain's CDR3 is CASGWTGGTYEQYF. As DNA, the CDR3 is TGTGCCAGCGGTTGGACAGGGGGTACGTACGAGCAGTACTTC.

The chain has TRBV5-1 and TRBJ2-5; 9 nucleotides align to TRBD2. Germline loops: CDR1 SGHRS, CDR2 YFSETQ. The CDR3 sequence is 14 residues long. After removal of 3 bases from V and 5 bases from J, the junction contained 5 bases not matched to a gene. The CDR3 loop is CASSSGREGETQYF. In DNA, the CDR3 is TGCGCCAGCAGCTCGGGGCGGGAGGGCGAGACCCAGTACTTC. The full variable domain, completed using reference TRBV5-1 and TRBJ2-5, is KAGVTQTPRYLIKTRGQQVTLSCSPISGHRSVSWYQQTPGQGLQFLFEYFSETQRNKGNFPGRFSGRQFSNSRSEMNVSTLELGDSALYLCASSSGREGETQYFGPGTRLLVL.

The J gene is TRBJ1-5, the V gene TRBV2; D is perhaps TRBD1 (6 bases). The CDR3 covers 15 residues. CDR1 is SNHLY, CDR2 FYNNEI, per germline. V dropped 3 bases and J dropped 12 bases, with 21 bases sitting between them. CDR3 region: CASSDHARGEQNQHF. DNA of the CDR3: TGTGCCAGCAGTGATCATGCCAGGGGAGAACAAAACCAGCATTTT.

The chain is built from TRBV5-1 and TRBJ1-2, with a possible D match to TRBD1 (5 bases). V was cut by 0 bases and J by 2 bases, with 11 bases left in between. Germline CDR1 SGHRS, CDR2 YFSETQ. The CDR3 loop spans 15 amino acids. The CDR3 spells CASSLGSTVNYGYTF. The CDR3 coding sequence is TGCGCCAGCAGCTTGGGGTCGACAGTAAACTATGGCTACACCTTC.

The chain links TRBV19 to TRBJ1-1, with D maybe TRBD1 (5 bases). The germline V and J ends were trimmed by 5 bases and 1 base, with 11 bases remaining between them. The CDR3 consists of 14 residues. Per germline, CDR1 LNHDA and CDR2 SQIVND (reference sequence). The DNA for the CDR3 is TGTGCCAGTAGTTTCGGACAACAGAACACTGAAGCTTTCTTT. As protein: CASSFGQQNTEAFF.

The chain employs TRBV4-2 and TRBJ2-1; TRBD2 aligns across 11 bases. Germline-derived CDR1 and CDR2 are LGHNA and YNFKEQ. Trimming at V came to 0 bases and at J to 4 bases, leaving 8 bases not matched to a gene. The CDR3 has 18 amino acids. The CDR3 DNA is TGTGCCAGCAGCCAAGATTGGCCCGGGACTAGCGGTTACAATGAGCAGTTCTTC. Translated, it gives CASSQDWPGTSGYNEQFF.